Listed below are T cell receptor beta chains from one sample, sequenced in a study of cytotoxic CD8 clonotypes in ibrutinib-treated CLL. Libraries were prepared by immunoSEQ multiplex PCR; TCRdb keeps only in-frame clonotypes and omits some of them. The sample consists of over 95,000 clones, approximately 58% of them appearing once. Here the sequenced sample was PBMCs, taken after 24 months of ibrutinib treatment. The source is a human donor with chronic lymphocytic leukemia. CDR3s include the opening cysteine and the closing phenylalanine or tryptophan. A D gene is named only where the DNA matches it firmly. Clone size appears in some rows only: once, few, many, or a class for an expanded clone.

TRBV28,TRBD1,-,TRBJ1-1,CASRTGTGGTTSAFF,TGTGCCAGCAGAACCGGGACAGGGGGAACAACAAGCGCTTTCTTT
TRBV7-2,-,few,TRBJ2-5,CASSLDLETQYF,TGTGCCAGCAGCTTAGATCTGGAGACCCAGTACTTC
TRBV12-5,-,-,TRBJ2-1,CASGPPRSEQFF,TGTGCTAGTGGCCCGCCCCGCTCGGAGCAGTTCTTC
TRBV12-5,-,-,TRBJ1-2,CASAPDSANYGYTF,TGTGCTAGTGCACCCGACAGCGCTAACTATGGCTACACCTTC
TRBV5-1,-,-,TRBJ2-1,CASSSDRVYNEQFF,TGCGCCAGCAGCTCGGACCGGGTCTACAATGAGCAGTTCTTC
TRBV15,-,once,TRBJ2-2,CATSREGAGRGTGELFF,TGTGCCACCAGCAGAGAGGGGGCAGGGAGAGGGACCGGGGAGCTGTTTTTT
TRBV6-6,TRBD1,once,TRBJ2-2,CASSDRVELFF,TGTGCCAGCAGTGACAGGGTCGAGCTGTTTTTT
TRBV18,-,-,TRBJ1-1,CASSPTGVTEAFF,TGTGCCAGCTCACCAACCGGGGTCACTGAAGCTTTCTTT
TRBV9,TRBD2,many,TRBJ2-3,CASSVAAGGRDTQYF,TGTGCCAGCAGCGTAGCGGCGGGGGGGCGGGATACGCAGTATTTT
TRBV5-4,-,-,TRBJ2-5,CASSPRFRDGQETQYF,TGTGCCAGCAGCCCCAGATTCCGGGACGGCCAAGAGACCCAGTACTTC
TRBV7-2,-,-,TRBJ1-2,CASSSDRLAGSSYGYTF,TGTGCCAGCAGCTCTGACAGGCTGGCTGGTTCGAGCTATGGCTACACCTTC
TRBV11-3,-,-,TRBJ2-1,CASSLEDTRRDEQFF,TGTGCCAGCAGCTTAGAGGACACCCGACGCGATGAGCAGTTCTTC
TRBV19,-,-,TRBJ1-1,CASSIAGQQNTEAFF,TGTGCCAGTAGTATAGCGGGACAACAGAACACTGAAGCTTTCTTT
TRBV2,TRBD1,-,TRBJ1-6,CASRGTGVSSPLHF,TGTGCCAGCAGGGGGACAGGGGTTTCTTCACCCCTCCACTTT
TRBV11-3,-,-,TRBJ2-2,CASSLDQGNTGELFF,TGTGCCAGCAGCCTAGATCAGGGAAACACCGGGGAGCTGTTTTTT
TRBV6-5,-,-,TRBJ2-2,CASRMDLTRSGELFF,TGTGCCAGCAGAATGGACCTCACTCGGTCGGGGGAGCTGTTTTTT